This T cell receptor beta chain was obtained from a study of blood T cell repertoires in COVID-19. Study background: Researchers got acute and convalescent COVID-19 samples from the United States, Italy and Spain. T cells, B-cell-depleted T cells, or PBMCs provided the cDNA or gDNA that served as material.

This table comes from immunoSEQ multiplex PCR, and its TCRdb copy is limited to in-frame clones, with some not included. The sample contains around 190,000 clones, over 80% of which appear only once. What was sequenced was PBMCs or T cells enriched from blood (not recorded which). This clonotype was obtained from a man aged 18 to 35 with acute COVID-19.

CDR3 amino acids: CASSLRTGTYGYTF. The DNA for the CDR3 is TGTGCCAGCAGCCTCCGGACAGGAACCTATGGCTACACCTTC. This chain uses TRBV7-2 with TRBJ1-2; 7 positions agree with TRBD1. V dropped 5 bases and J dropped 4; count of bases not matched to a gene: 7. The germline gives CDR1 SGHTA, CDR2 FQGNSA. The CDR3 is 14 amino acids.